The 20 T cell receptor beta chains below were found in one sample sequenced in a study of human T cells and chemical hapten exposure. Time point of the sample: patch test 2, 6 weeks after DPC sensitization. Treatment denoted: therapeutic diphenylcyclopropenone sensitization with weekly scalp DPC. TCRdb called the RACE reads again in MiXCR, with one record for every CDR3 protein. The sample has about 100,000 distinct CDR3 sequences, over 10% seen once. The sequencing used whole blood, collected in connection with sensitization to the hapten diphenylcyclopropenone (DPC). The receptor source for this set is a woman aged 40 to 49 with alopecia areata. Some clones in this sample may be carry-over from other donors' samples.

The chain joins TRBV5-1 to TRBJ1-1, with D perhaps TRBD1 (5 bases). V shed 6 bases and J shed 1 base, with 16 bases lying between them. This CDR3 contains 15 residues. The germline V gene encodes CDR1 SGHRS and CDR2 YFSETQ. The CDR3 loop reads CASNPARGGNTEAFF. The DNA for the CDR3 is TGCGCCAGCAACCCCGCCCGGGGGGGGAACACTGAAGCTTTCTTT. Complete variable domain (other parts from reference TRBV5-1 and TRBJ1-1): KAGVTQTPRYLIKTRGQQVTLSCSPISGHRSVSWYQQTPGQGLQFLFEYFSETQRNKGNFPGRFSGRQFSNSRSEMNVSTLELGDSALYLCASNPARGGNTEAFFGQGTRLTVV.

This chain uses TRBV3-1 with TRBJ2-1; no clear D. The CDR3 sequence is 15 residues long. Trimming took off 3 bases at V and 0 bases at J, with 9 bases between the two ends. Germline V gene data show CDR1 as LGHDT and CDR2 as YNNKEL (reference sequence). As DNA, the CDR3 is TGTGCCAGCAGCCAGTCTGCTGGCTCCTACAATGAGCAGTTCTTC. Translation gives CASSQSAGSYNEQFF.

This clonotype was counted ten times or more. This chain connects TRBV2 to TRBJ2-1; D ambiguous. The CDR3 sequence is 14 residues long. Germline assignment: CDR1 SNHLY and CDR2 FYNNEI. Trimming left V 11 bases short and J 4 bases short, with 18 bases between. CDR3 region: CASSVERSYNEQFF. CDR3 nucleotide sequence: TGTGCCTCGAGCGTTGAGCGCTCGTACAATGAGCAGTTCTTC.

This clonotype showed up just once. Being one base from a much bigger clone, this may be a read error. The chain links TRBV6-5 to TRBJ2-7, with 11 bases matching TRBD2. The CDR3 totals 17 residues. Germline loops: CDR1 MNHEY, CDR2 SVGAGI. CDR3 protein: CASSYSPSSGRTYEQCF. Here the CDR3 DNA reads TGTGCCAGCAGTTACTCACCTTCTAGCGGGAGGACCTACGAGCAGTGCTTC.

V and J are TRBV11-2 and TRBJ2-4, with 10 nucleotides matching TRBD2. Germline CDR1 SGHAT, CDR2 FQNNGV. The CDR3 is 16 residues long. V was pared by 1 base and J by 9 bases, with 9 bases of the junction left unmatched. The CDR3 spells CASSLGPSGSPAIQYF. The CDR3 DNA is TGTGCCAGCAGCTTAGGCCCTAGCGGGAGCCCCGCCATTCAGTACTTC.

Many counts were recorded for this clonotype. The rearrangement joins TRBV6-5 to TRBJ2-3, with TRBD2 matching over 14 bases. Germline loops: CDR1 MNHEY, CDR2 SVGAGI. V trimming: 6 bases; J trimming: 3 bases; junction bases outside the gene matches: 5. This CDR3 contains 16 residues. CDR3 residues: CASSYRTSGRTDTQYF. The CDR3 DNA follows: TGTGCCAGCAGCTATCGGACTAGCGGGAGGACAGATACGCAGTATTTT.

DNA of the CDR3: TGCAGTGCCGCACCGGGACAGGGCAGAGATACGCAGTATTTT. Translating gives CSAAPGQGRDTQYF. This rearrangement joins TRBV20-1 to TRBJ2-3, with 9 bases matching TRBD1. The trim removed 6 bases at V and 5 bases at J, leaving 9 bases unmatched. The CDR3 sequence is 14 residues long. Germline assignment: CDR1 DFQATT and CDR2 SNEGSKA (reference sequence).

The chain joins TRBV7-2 to TRBJ2-3; 16 bases line up with TRBD2. The CDR3 has 17 amino acids. The germline gives CDR1 SGHTA, CDR2 FQGNSA. V dropped 4 bases and J dropped 5; count of bases not matched to a gene: 6. The CDR3 here is CASSSGLAGGPIDTQYF. The CDR3 DNA is TGTGCCAGCAGCTCGGGACTAGCGGGAGGGCCAATAGATACGCAGTATTTT.

This clonotype was picked up many times. This chain uses TRBV7-9 with TRBJ2-5, with a weak D call TRBD1 (5 bases). The germline V and J ends were trimmed by 4 bases and 1 base, with 13 bases remaining between them. The CDR3 is made up of 15 amino acids. Germline V CDR1 and CDR2: SEHNR, FQNEAQ (reference sequence). CDR3 residues: CASSSSRVPQETQYF. CDR3 bases: TGTGCCAGCAGCTCAAGCAGGGTGCCCCAAGAGACCCAGTACTTC.

Of note for this clonotype: This may arise from a read error, as a much more abundant clone is one base away. This chain joins TRBV7-2 and TRBJ1-1; D possibly corresponds to TRBD1 (5 bases). The germline V gene encodes CDR1 SGHTA and CDR2 FQGNSA. The CDR3 spans 13 residues. The CDR3 sequence is CVSSLGRVPEAFF. Here the CDR3 DNA reads TGTGTCAGCAGCTTAGGCAGGGTTCCTGAAGCTTTCTTT.

This chain links TRBV27 with TRBJ2-4, with D possibly matching TRBD2 (6 bases). The CDR3 is 15 residues long. From germline, CDR1 is MNHEY and CDR2 SMNVEV (reference sequence). V dropped 0 bases and J dropped 6 bases, with 12 bases sitting between them. The DNA for the CDR3 is TGTGCCAGCAGTTTATCGGGACCGACTAGAAACATTCAGTACTTC. Translated: CASSLSGPTRNIQYF.

This clonotype was observed a handful of times. This sequence joins TRBV14 and TRBJ2-7; D gene ambiguous. The V gene lost 0 bases and the J gene lost 2 bases, with 11 bases spanning the gap. The CDR3 has 15 amino acids. CDR1 and CDR2 from the germline V gene are SGHDN and FVKESK. In nucleotides, the CDR3 is TGTGCCAGCAGCCAAGATGTGGGTATGACCTACGAGCAGTACTTC. Amino acids: CASSQDVGMTYEQYF.

In its sample, this clonotype was seen a few times. The chain has TRBV7-8 and TRBJ1-2; D gene uncertain. The CDR3 is 14 residues long. Germline assignment: CDR1 SGHVS and CDR2 FQNEAQ. V lost 5 bases and J lost 2, with 12 bases in between. The CDR3 DNA is TGTGCCAGCAGCGTTTCAGGAGGAAACTATGGCTACACCTTC. Its translation: CASSVSGGNYGYTF.

This clonotype has only a few counts. The J gene is TRBJ2-1, the V gene TRBV18; 7 bases are shared with TRBD2. The J segment lost 5 bases and the V segment lost 3 bases, leaving 4 bases of the junction unmatched. Germline loops: CDR1 KGHSH, CDR2 LQKENI. This CDR3 is built from 14 residues. CDR3 in DNA: TGTGCCAGCTCACCGGGCGGGGGTAACAATGAGCAGTTCTTC. Translating gives CASSPGGGNNEQFF.

This clonotype was found many times. The V gene is TRBV6-2 or TRBV6-3, the J gene TRBJ2-5; 11 bases match TRBD2. Germline V gene lookup returns CDR1 MNHEY and CDR2 SVGEGT. V lost 7 bases and J lost 3; bases outside the gene matches: 10. The CDR3 is made up of 16 amino acids. The CDR3 coding sequence is TGTGCCAGCACGAATAACATTAGCGGGGGGGAAGAGACCCAGTACTTC. It translates to CASTNNISGGEETQYF.

This rearrangement joins TRBV30 to TRBJ2-1; 8 bases fit TRBD2. CDR1 is GTSNPN, CDR2 SVGIG, per germline (reference sequence). The CDR3 spans 16 residues. Losses at the gene ends were 3 bases for V and 5 bases for J; bases not matched to a gene: 12. The CDR3 DNA follows: TGTGCCTGGAGCCCCCCGGGGCGGGGGGCGGACAATGAGCAGTTCTTC. Its translation is CAWSPPGRGADNEQFF.

The CDR3 sequence is CASSHNRDNEQFF. The CDR3 region has the DNA TGTGCCAGCAGCCACAACAGGGACAATGAGCAGTTCTTC. The V gene is TRBV5-5, the J gene TRBJ2-1, with a possible D match to TRBD1 (6 bases). Germline V gives CDR1 SGHKS, CDR2 YYEKEE (reference sequence). The V and J ends lost 4 bases and 5 bases respectively, with 10 bases between them. The CDR3 runs to 13 residues.

This clonotype has a count of ten or more. CDR3 amino acids: CASRFRGGSPLHF. The CDR3 DNA follows: TGTGCCAGCAGGTTTCGGGGAGGGTCACCCCTCCACTTT. V usage is TRBV6-5 and J usage is TRBJ1-6; no clear D. V shed 6 bases and J shed 10 bases, with 13 bases lying between them. Germline values: CDR1 MNHEY, CDR2 SVGAGI. This CDR3 comprises 13 residues.

In this sample, this clonotype turned up a few times. This rearrangement joins TRBV3-1 to TRBJ1-1; 12 bases align to TRBD1. The CDR3 runs 13 residues. Germline values: CDR1 LGHDT, CDR2 YNNKEL (reference sequence). V was clipped by 10 bases and J by 5 bases; unmatched bases: 5. The CDR3 nucleotides are TGTGCCATCGGGACAGGGGGCCGTACTGAAGCTTTCTTT. Encoded protein: CAIGTGGRTEAFF. The full variable domain, rest sourced from reference TRBV3-1 and TRBJ1-1, is DTAVSQTPKYLVTQMGNDKSIKCEQNLGHDTMYWYKQDSKKFLKIMFSYNNKELIINETVPNRFSPKSPDKAHLNLHINSLELGDSAVYFCAIGTGGRTEAFFGQGTRLTVV.

This rearrangement joins TRBV29-1 to TRBJ2-7; D not certain. The V gene's germline CDR1 is SQVTM and CDR2 ANQGSEA. The V end lost 8 bases, the J end lost 0 bases, and 17 bases lay between the germline ends. The CDR3 runs to 14 residues. The CDR3 DNA follows: TGCAGCACCCGGGTATCATTAAGCTCCTACGAGCAGTACTTC. It codes for CSTRVSLSSYEQYF.